The sequence of this T cell receptor (beta chain) was determined in a study of T cells expressing NK-cell markers. Study-wide background: Within the sequenced cohort of eight donors, seven exhibited HCMV seropositivity and one was seronegative.

Study-wide results and limits: HCMV specificity was not established for the expanded NKG2C+ T cell clones. Dominant NKG2C+ clonotypes in 6 or 7 donors made up about 1.0-7.5% of CD8+ T cells.

What made the TCR beta cDNA was 5'RACE template switching with UMIs. TCRdb re-called the 5' RACE reads; one entry per CDR3 protein, DNA not given. This table lists over 120,000 distinct CDR3 sequences. The CDR3 extends over 16 amino acids. Germline CDR1 is KGHDR and CDR2 is SFDVKD. A note on this clonotype: Its antigen is currently unknown.

This TCR was sampled from a man aged 18 to 35 in good health. Sequencing was performed on blood T cells: a sorted CD56 or NKG2C T cell subset, CD4+ or CD8+ T cells, or bulk PBMC T cells (not recorded which). V is TRBV24-1 and J is TRBJ1-2; there is no DNA to check the TCRdb D call of TRBD1. The CDR3 here is CATSDPGQGGPYGYTF.